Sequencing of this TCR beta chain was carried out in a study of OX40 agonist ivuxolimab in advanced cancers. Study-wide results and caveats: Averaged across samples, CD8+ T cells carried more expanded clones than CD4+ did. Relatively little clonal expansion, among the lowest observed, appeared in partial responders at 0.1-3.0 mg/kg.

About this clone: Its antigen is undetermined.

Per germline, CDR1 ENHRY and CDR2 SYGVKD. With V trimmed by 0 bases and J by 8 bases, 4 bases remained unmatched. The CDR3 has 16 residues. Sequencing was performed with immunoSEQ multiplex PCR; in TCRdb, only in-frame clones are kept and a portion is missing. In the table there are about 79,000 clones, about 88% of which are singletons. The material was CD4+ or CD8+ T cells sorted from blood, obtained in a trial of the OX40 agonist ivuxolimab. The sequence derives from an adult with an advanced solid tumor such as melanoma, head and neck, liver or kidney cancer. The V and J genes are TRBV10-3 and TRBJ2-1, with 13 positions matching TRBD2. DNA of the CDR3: TGTGCCATCAGTGAGTCACTAGCGGGAGGGCCCCATGAGCAGTTCTTC. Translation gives CAISESLAGGPHEQFF.